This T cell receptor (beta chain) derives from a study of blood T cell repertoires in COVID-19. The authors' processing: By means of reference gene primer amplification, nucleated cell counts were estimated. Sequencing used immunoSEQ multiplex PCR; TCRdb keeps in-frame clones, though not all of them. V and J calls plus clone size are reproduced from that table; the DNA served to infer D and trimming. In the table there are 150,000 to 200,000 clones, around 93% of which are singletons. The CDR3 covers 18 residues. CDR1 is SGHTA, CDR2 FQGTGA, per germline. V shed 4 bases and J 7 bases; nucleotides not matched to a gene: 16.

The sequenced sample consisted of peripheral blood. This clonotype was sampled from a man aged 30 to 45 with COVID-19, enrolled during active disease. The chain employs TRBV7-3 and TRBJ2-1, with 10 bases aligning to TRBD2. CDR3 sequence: CASSSGLASTKLGNEQFF. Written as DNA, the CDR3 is TGTGCCAGCAGCTCGGGACTAGCGTCCACAAAACTCGGAAATGAGCAGTTCTTC.